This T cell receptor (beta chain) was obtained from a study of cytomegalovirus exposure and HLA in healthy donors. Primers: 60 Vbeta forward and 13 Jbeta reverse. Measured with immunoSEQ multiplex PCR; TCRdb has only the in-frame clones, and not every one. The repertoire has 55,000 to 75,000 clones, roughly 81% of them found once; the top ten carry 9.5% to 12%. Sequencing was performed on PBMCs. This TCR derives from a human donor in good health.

The CDR3 reads CASSPDRELPQHF. The CDR3 DNA reads as TGTGCCAGCAGTCCCGACCGGGAGTTGCCCCAGCATTTT. The genes are TRBV27 and TRBJ1-5; D uncertain. The ends were cut back, 5 bases at V and 9 bases at J, with 14 bases in the middle. This CDR3 comprises 13 residues. The germline CDR1 and CDR2 sequences are MNHEY and SMNVEV (reference sequence).